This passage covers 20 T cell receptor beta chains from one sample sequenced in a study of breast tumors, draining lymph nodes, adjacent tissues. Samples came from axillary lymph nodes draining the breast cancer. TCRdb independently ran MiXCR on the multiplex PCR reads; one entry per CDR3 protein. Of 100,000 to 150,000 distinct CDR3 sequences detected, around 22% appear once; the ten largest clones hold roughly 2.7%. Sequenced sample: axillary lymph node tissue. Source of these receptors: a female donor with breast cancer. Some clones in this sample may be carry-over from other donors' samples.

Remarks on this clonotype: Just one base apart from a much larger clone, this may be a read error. The CDR3 DNA follows: TGTGCTGGCGGGGACTACGAGCGGTACTTC. Protein: CAGGDYERYF. The rearrangement links TRBV30 to TRBJ2-7; 7 bases are shared with TRBD2. Per the germline V gene, CDR1 is GTSNPN and CDR2 is SVGIG (reference sequence). This CDR3 is built from 10 residues. The full variable domain, in which reference TRBV30 and TRBJ2-7 provide the parts outside the CDR3, is SQTIHQWPATLVQPVGSPLSLECTVEGTSNPNLYWYRQAAGRGLQLLFYSVGIGQISSEVPQNLSASRPQDRQFILSSKKLLLSDSGFYLCAGGDYERYFGPGTRLTVT.

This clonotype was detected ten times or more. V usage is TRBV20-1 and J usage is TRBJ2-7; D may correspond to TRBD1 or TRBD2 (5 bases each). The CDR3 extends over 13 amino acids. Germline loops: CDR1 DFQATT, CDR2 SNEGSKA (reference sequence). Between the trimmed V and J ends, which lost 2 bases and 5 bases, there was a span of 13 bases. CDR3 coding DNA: TGCAGTGCTAGATGGGGGAATCGGGACGAGCAGTACTTC. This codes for CSARWGNRDEQYF.

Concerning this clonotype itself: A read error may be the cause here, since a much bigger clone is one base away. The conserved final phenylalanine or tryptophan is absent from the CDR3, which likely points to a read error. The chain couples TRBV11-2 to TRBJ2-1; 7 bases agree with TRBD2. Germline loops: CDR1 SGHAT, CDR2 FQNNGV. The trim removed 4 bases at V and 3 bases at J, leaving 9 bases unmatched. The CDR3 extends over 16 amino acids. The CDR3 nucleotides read TGTGCCAGCAGCTCGCTTCTAGCGGTCGTCTACAATGAGCAGTTCTCC. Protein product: CASSSLLAVVYNEQFS.

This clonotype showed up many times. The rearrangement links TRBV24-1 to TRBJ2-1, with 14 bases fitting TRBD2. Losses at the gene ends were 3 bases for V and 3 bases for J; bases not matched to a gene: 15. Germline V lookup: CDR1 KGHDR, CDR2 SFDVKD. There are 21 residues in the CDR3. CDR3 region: CATSDRPGTSGRTGNYNEQFF. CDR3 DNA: TGTGCCACCAGTGATAGGCCCGGGACTAGCGGGAGAACGGGCAACTACAATGAGCAGTTCTTC.

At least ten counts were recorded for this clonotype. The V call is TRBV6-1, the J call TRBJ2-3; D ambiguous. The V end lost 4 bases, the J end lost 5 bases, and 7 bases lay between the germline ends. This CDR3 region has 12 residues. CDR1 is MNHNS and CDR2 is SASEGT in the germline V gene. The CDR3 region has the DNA TGTGCCAGCAGTGTGCGCAGAGATACGCAGTATTTT. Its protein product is CASSVRRDTQYF.

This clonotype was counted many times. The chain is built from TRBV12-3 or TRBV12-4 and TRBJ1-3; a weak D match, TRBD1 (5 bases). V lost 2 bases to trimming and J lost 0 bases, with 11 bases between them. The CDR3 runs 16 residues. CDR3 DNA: TGTGCCAGCAGTTTATCTAGGGGTTTCTCTGGAAACACCATATATTTT. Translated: CASSLSRGFSGNTIYF.

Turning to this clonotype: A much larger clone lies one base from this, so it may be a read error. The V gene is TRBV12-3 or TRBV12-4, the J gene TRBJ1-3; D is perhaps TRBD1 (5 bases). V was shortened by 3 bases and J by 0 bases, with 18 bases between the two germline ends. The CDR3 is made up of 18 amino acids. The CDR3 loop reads CASSFIRGPYLSGNTIYF. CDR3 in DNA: TGTGCCAGCAGTTTTATACGGGGCCCTTACCTCTCTGGAAACACCATATATTTT.

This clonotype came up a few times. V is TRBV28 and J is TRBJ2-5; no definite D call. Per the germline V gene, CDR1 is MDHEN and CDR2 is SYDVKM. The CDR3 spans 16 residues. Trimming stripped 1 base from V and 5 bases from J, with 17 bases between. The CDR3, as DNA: TGTGCCAGCAGTTTATTAGCTTCCAGCGTTGGGGAGACCCAGTACTTC. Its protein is CASSLLASSVGETQYF.

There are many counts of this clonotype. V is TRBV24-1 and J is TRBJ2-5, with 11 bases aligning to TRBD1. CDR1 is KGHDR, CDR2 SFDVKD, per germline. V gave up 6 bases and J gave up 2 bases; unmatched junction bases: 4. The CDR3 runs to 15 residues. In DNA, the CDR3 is TGTGCCACCAGTAGTTGGGACAGGGGGCAAGAGACCCAGTACTTC. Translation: CATSSWDRGQETQYF.

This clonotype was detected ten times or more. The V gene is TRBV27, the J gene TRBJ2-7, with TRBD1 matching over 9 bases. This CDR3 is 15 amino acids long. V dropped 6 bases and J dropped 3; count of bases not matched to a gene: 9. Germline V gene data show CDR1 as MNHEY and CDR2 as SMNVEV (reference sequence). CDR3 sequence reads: CASRRQGETYYEQYF. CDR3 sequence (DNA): TGTGCCAGCAGACGACAGGGGGAGACATACTACGAGCAGTACTTC.

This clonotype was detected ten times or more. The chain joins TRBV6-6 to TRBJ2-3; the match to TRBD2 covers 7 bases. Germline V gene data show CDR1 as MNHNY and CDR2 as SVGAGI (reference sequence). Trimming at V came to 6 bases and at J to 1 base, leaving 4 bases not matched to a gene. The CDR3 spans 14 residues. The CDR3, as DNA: TGTGCCAGCAGCTGGGGACTACGCACAGATACGCAGTATTTT. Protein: CASSWGLRTDTQYF.

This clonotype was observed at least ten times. The CDR3 spells CASSSQGLQTQYF. The CDR3 nucleotides are TGTGCCAGCAGCTCTCAGGGTTTACAGACCCAGTACTTC. The gene calls are TRBV5-6 and TRBJ2-5; TRBD1 is a possible D gene (5 bases). Germline CDR1 and CDR2: SGHDT and YYEEEE. CDR3 length equals 13 residues. Trimming pared 3 bases from V and 6 bases from J, leaving 12 bases between. The variable domain in full, with the rest retrieved from reference TRBV5-6 and TRBJ2-5, is DAGVTQSPTHLIKTRGQQVTLRCSPKSGHDTVSWYQQALGQGPQFIFQYYEEEERQRGNFPDRFSGHQFPNYSSELNVNALLLGDSALYLCASSSQGLQTQYFGPGTRLLVL.

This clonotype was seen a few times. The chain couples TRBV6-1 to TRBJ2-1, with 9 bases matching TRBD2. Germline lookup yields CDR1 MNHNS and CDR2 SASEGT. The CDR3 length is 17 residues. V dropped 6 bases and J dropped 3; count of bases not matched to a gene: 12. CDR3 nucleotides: TGTGCCAGCAGCTCCCTTAGCGGGAGCTCCCGCTACAATGAGCAGTTCTTC. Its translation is CASSSLSGSSRYNEQFF.

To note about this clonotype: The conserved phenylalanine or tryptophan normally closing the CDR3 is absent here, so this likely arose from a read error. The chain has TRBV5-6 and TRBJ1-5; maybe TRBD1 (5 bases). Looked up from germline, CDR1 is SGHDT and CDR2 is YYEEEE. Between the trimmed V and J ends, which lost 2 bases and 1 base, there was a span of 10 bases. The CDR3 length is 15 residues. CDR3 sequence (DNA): TGTGCCAGCAGCTTAAGGGGCAGCAGCAATCAGCCCCAGCATGTT. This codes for CASSLRGSSNQPQHV.

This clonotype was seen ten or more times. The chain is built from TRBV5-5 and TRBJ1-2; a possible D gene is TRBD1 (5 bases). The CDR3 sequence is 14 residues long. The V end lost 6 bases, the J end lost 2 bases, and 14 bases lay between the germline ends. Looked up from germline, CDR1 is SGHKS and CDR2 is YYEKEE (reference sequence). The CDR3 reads CASKAEGLNYGYTF. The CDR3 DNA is TGTGCCAGCAAGGCGGAGGGACTCAACTATGGCTACACCTTC.

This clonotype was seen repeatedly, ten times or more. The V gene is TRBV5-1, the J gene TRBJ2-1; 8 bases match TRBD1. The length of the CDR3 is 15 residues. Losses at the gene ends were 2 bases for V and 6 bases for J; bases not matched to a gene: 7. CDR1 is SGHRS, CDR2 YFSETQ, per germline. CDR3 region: CASSFGQGGVNEQFF. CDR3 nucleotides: TGCGCCAGCAGCTTCGGACAGGGTGGGGTCAATGAGCAGTTCTTC.

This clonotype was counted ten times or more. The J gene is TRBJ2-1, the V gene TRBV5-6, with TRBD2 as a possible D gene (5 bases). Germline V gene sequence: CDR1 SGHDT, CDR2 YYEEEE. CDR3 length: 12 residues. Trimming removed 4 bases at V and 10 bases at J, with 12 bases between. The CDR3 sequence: CASSPGLAEQFF. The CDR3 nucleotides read TGTGCCAGCAGCCCGGGATTAGCGGAGCAGTTCTTC.

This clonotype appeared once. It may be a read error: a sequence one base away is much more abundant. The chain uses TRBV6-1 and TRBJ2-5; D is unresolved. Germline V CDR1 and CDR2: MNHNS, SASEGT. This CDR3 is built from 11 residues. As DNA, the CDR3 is TGTGCCAGCGGTGAAGTTGGAGCCCAGTACTTC. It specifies CASGEVGAQYF.

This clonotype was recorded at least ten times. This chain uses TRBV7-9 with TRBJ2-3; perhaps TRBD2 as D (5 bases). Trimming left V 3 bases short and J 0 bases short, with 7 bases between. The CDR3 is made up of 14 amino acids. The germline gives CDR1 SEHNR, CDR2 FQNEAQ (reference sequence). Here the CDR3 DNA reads TGTGCCAGCAGCTTTTGGGAGAGCACAGATACGCAGTATTTT. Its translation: CASSFWESTDTQYF.

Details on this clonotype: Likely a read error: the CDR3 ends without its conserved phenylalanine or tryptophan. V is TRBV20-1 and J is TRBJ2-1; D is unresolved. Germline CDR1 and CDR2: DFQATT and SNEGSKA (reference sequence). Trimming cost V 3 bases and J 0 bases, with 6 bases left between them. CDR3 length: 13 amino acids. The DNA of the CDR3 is TGCAGTGCTAGCGCTCGCTCCTACAATGAGCAGTTCCTC. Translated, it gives CSASARSYNEQFL.